This T cell receptor (beta chain) was obtained from a study of early T cells in non-severe SARS-CoV-2 infection. V was pared by 4 bases and J by 3 bases, with 2 bases between. Germline V gives CDR1 SQVTM, CDR2 ANQGSEA. This CDR3 contains 10 residues. By share of the sample, this clonotype is medium-sized. Its antigen is unidentified. Study-wide findings and caveats: Matches to VDJdb favored anti-spike CD8 responses and missed private and CD4 specificities.

Individual cDNA molecules received unique molecular identifiers during library preparation. TCRdb passed the 5' RACE reads through MiXCR, listing each CDR3 protein once. The table has roughly 58,000 distinct CDR3 sequences, around 12% seen once. This chain connects TRBV29-1 to TRBJ2-3; no reliable D call. The sequence was collected from an adult who was a healthcare worker with PCR-confirmed SARS-CoV-2 infection or an uninfected control (not recorded which). The sequenced material came from whole blood. In DNA, the CDR3 is TGCAGCGTTGGAACAGATACGCAGTATTTT. Translating gives CSVGTDTQYF.